The 3 T cell receptor beta chains reported below all come from one sample, sequenced in a study of T cell responses to AZD1222 COVID-19 vaccine. Measured with immunoSEQ multiplex PCR; TCRdb has only the in-frame clones, and not every one. There are about 140,000 clones in the sample; roughly 88% occur only once, and around 3.5% lies in the top ten. The source was peripheral blood, collected on day 0 of AZD1222 vaccination. Every receptor here comes from an adult in good health.

This clone was observed a few times. Here the CDR3 reads CASSRAGVRTDTQYF. As DNA, the CDR3 is TGTGCCAGCAGCAGAGCGGGAGTTAGGACAGATACGCAGTATTTT. V gene TRBV6-1 combines with J gene TRBJ2-3; the match to TRBD2 covers 8 bases. This CDR3 has 15 amino acids. The V gene's germline CDR1 is MNHNS and CDR2 SASEGT. With 6 bases clipped from V and 3 bases from J, the junction kept 8 bases outside the gene matches.

The chain recombines TRBV10-1 with TRBJ1-5; D possibly corresponds to TRBD1 (5 bases). V lost 5 bases and J lost 3, with 8 bases in between. CDR1 and CDR2 (germline): WNHNN, SYGVQD (reference sequence). The CDR3 consists of 13 residues. CDR3 loop: CASSQGINQPQHF. CDR3 nucleotides: TGCGCCAGCAGTCAGGGAATCAATCAGCCCCAGCATTTT.

V usage is TRBV24-1 and J usage is TRBJ2-7; D gene unclear. The length of the CDR3 is 16 residues. Germline CDR1 and CDR2: KGHDR and SFDVKD. V shed 6 bases and J shed 4 bases, with 21 bases lying between them. The CDR3 protein is CATSQHPNPYLYEQYF. The CDR3 coding sequence is TGTGCCACCAGTCAACACCCCAACCCCTATTTATACGAGCAGTACTTC.